This T cell receptor beta chain was profiled in a study of blood T cell repertoires in COVID-19. About the study: Sites across the United States, Italy and Spain contributed samples from acute and convalescent COVID-19. Sources were T cells, B-cell-depleted T cells, or PBMCs; the material itself was cDNA or gDNA.

In the study's own analysis: From reference gene primer amplification, estimates of nucleated cell counts were derived. Repertoires were generated with immunoSEQ multiplex PCR, while TCRdb's copy carries only in-frame clones and drops some. The DNA gave D and trimming, while V, J and clone size come from that table. The table includes nearly 55,000 clones, more than 70% detected once. Trimming left V 5 bases short and J 2 bases short, with 6 bases between. This CDR3 has 13 residues. In germline, CDR1 is LNHDA, CDR2 SQIVND (reference sequence). This clonotype was sampled from a man aged 70-80 years with active COVID-19. The sequenced sample consisted of peripheral blood. V usage is TRBV19 and J usage is TRBJ2-2, with no clear D. The CDR3 bases are TGTGCCAGTAGTGTCTTCAACACCGGGGAGCTGTTTTTT. As protein: CASSVFNTGELFF.